The 24 T cell receptor beta chains reported below all come from one sample, sequenced in a study of shared clonotypes between healthy human individuals. TCRdb's copy holds only in-frame clones and misses some; the assay was immunoSEQ multiplex PCR. The sample gives roughly 500,000 clones, around 75% of which show up once; less than 15% is in the top ten. Sequencing was performed on PBMCs. The origin of the receptors is a woman between 35 and 50 years old in good health. Some clones in this sample may be carry-over from other donors' samples.

This clone occurred once. The V gene is TRBV28, the J gene TRBJ2-3; D unclear. The germline CDR1 and CDR2 sequences are MDHEN and SYDVKM. Trimming shortened V by 3 bases and J by 2 bases, and 9 bases separated the two germline ends. The CDR3 has 14 residues. The CDR3 reads CASSLSRNTDTQYF. The CDR3 bases are TGTGCCAGCAGTTTGTCCAGGAACACAGATACGCAGTATTTT.

The gene calls are TRBV6-5 and TRBJ2-1; 8 bases align to TRBD1. V lost 5 bases to trimming and J lost 9 bases; unmatched junction nucleotides: 9. This CDR3 is built from 14 residues. Germline CDR1 MNHEY, CDR2 SVGAGI. The CDR3 DNA is TGTGCCAGCAGTCGAGGGCAGGGGGCCGGTGAGCAGTTCTTC. It is translated as CASSRGQGAGEQFF.

The DNA of the CDR3 is TGCGCCAGCAGCCAAGAGGCGGGCAGGGCCTACGAGCAGTACTTC. Residues: CASSQEAGRAYEQYF. V usage is TRBV4-1 and J usage is TRBJ2-7, with D possibly being TRBD1 or TRBD2 (5 bases each). This CDR3 is built from 15 residues. Trimming left V 0 bases short and J 2 bases short, with 11 bases between. Germline CDR1 and CDR2: MGHRA and YSYEKL.

This chain connects TRBV27 to TRBJ2-3; no clear D gene. The V gene lost 6 bases and the J gene lost 3 bases, with 10 bases spanning the gap. There are 13 residues in the CDR3. Germline CDR1 is MNHEY and CDR2 is SMNVEV (reference sequence). The CDR3 reads CASSESVTDTQYF. The CDR3 region has the DNA TGTGCCAGCAGCGAGAGTGTAACAGATACGCAGTATTTT.

This sequence joins TRBV11-2 and TRBJ2-1; 12 bases fit TRBD2. The germline V gene has CDR1 SGHAT and CDR2 FQNNGV. CDR3 length: 15 residues. Unmatched junction bases numbered 3, after V lost 3 bases and J lost 6 bases. CDR3 in amino acids: CASSLETSGSNEQFF. CDR3 DNA sequence: TGTGCCAGCAGCTTGGAGACTAGCGGGAGCAATGAGCAGTTCTTC.

This clone has a single count. This chain joins TRBV5-1 and TRBJ1-1; D is possibly TRBD1 (6 bases). Trimming cost V 6 bases and J 0 bases, with 15 bases left between them. The germline CDR1 and CDR2 sequences are SGHRS and YFSETQ. This CDR3 comprises 15 residues. CDR3 sequence: CASNPSGVMNTEAFF. The DNA of the CDR3 is TGCGCCAGCAATCCTTCAGGGGTTATGAACACTGAAGCTTTCTTT. The full variable domain, with the rest looked up from reference TRBV5-1 and TRBJ1-1, is KAGVTQTPRYLIKTRGQQVTLSCSPISGHRSVSWYQQTPGQGLQFLFEYFSETQRNKGNFPGRFSGRQFSNSRSEMNVSTLELGDSALYLCASNPSGVMNTEAFFGQGTRLTVV.

The rearrangement uses TRBV5-1 and TRBJ2-7; maybe TRBD1 (5 bases). Trimming removed 2 bases from V and 1 base from J, with 10 bases in between. This CDR3 is 14 amino acids long. CDR1 is SGHRS and CDR2 is YFSETQ in the germline V gene. The CDR3 here is CASSFQGRSYEQYF. The CDR3 DNA reads TGCGCCAGCAGCTTCCAGGGTCGATCCTACGAGCAGTACTTC.

The chain is built from TRBV6-1 and TRBJ1-4, with D maybe TRBD1 (5 bases). CDR1 and CDR2 from the germline V gene are MNHNS and SASEGT. This CDR3 spans 14 amino acids. V lost 3 bases, J lost 8 bases, and 13 bases lay in between. For the CDR3, the DNA is TGTGCCAGCAGTGATAGTGGGGGTAACGAAAAACTGTTTTTT. Protein product: CASSDSGGNEKLFF.

This rearrangement joins TRBV20-1 to TRBJ2-1; D uncertain. The CDR3 spans 11 residues. Germline-derived CDR1 and CDR2 are DFQATT and SNEGSKA (reference sequence). Deletions cut 5 bases from V and 7 bases from J, with 9 bases between. This chain's CDR3 is CSAGRQNEQFF. CDR3 nucleotides: TGCAGTGCTGGCCGGCAGAATGAGCAGTTCTTC.

This clone was detected only a few times. This chain connects TRBV19 to TRBJ2-3; D is unclear. Trimming took off 6 bases at V and 4 bases at J, with 20 bases between the two ends. Germline V gives CDR1 LNHDA, CDR2 SQIVND (reference sequence). The CDR3 contains 16 residues. The CDR3 sequence: CASSPGGRAVPDTQYF. The CDR3 bases are TGTGCCAGTAGCCCCGGCGGACGAGCAGTTCCAGATACGCAGTATTTT.

The chain links TRBV6-1 to TRBJ1-2, with a possible D match to TRBD1 (6 bases). The CDR3 consists of 15 residues. From germline, CDR1 is MNHNS and CDR2 SASEGT. V lost 4 bases to trimming and J lost 4 bases, with 16 bases between them. CDR3 nucleotides: TGTGCCAGCAGTGTGGCTCGGGACACAATCTATGGCTACACCTTC. Translated, it gives CASSVARDTIYGYTF.

This clone was seen just once. The CDR3 coding sequence is TGCAGCGTGGGTCGACTAGCGGGGCCTAGCACAGATACGCAGTATTTT. Its translation: CSVGRLAGPSTDTQYF. This sequence joins TRBV29-1 and TRBJ2-3, with TRBD2 matching over 11 bases. CDR3 size: 16 residues. Germline values: CDR1 SQVTM, CDR2 ANQGSEA. Trimming took 6 bases from V and 0 from J; bases not matched to a gene: 8.

The J gene is TRBJ1-1, the V gene TRBV18; D may be TRBD1 (5 bases). The CDR3 contains 15 residues. Germline V lookup: CDR1 KGHSH, CDR2 LQKENI. The V gene lost 5 bases and the J gene lost 2 bases, with 15 bases spanning the gap. The chain's CDR3 is CASSTRQPTNTEAFF. The CDR3 DNA reads as TGTGCCAGCTCAACCCGACAGCCTACTAACACTGAAGCTTTCTTT.

This clone was seen a handful of times. The chain carries TRBV30 and TRBJ1-5; D gene unclear. The CDR3 is 11 amino acids. Germline assignment: CDR1 GTSNPN and CDR2 SVGIG (reference sequence). V was trimmed by 1 base and J by 9 bases, leaving 7 bases between them. CDR3 nucleotide sequence: TGTGCCTGGAGTGCATCAGGGCCCCAGCATTTT. Its protein is CAWSASGPQHF.

Note on this clone: It differs at one base from a far larger clone, so likely a read error. No conserved phenylalanine or tryptophan is present at the end of the CDR3, so a read error is the likely explanation. The rearrangement links TRBV28 to TRBJ2-3, with D perhaps TRBD2 (6 bases). CDR1 is MDHEN and CDR2 is SYDVKM in the germline V gene. The CDR3 has 22 amino acids. V gave up 3 bases and J gave up 2 bases, with 33 bases separating them. CDR3: CASSFTRPAIELARVPTDTQYL. The CDR3 DNA reads as TGTGCCAGCAGTTTCACCCGGCCTGCGATCGAACTAGCTCGAGTCCCCACAGATACGCAGTATCTT.

The chain uses TRBV6-6 and TRBJ2-7; no clear D gene. Germline loops: CDR1 MNHNY, CDR2 SVGAGI (reference sequence). V gave up 2 bases and J gave up 5 bases, with 13 bases separating them. The CDR3 spans 14 residues. Written as DNA, the CDR3 is TGTGCCAGCAGTTACGGGCCAGAGCCTGACGAGCAGTACTTC. Residues: CASSYGPEPDEQYF.

The chain carries TRBV19 and TRBJ1-1; 8 bases are a match to TRBD1. J was trimmed by 4 bases and V by 3 bases; bases with no gene match: 7. Germline V gives CDR1 LNHDA, CDR2 SQIVND (reference sequence). The CDR3 runs 15 residues. The CDR3 reads CASSMITGGSTEAFF. CDR3 nucleotide sequence: TGTGCCAGTAGTATGATAACAGGGGGGAGCACTGAAGCTTTCTTT.

The chain joins TRBV28 to TRBJ1-4, with a tentative D call TRBD1 (5 bases). The CDR3 has 15 residues. The germline gives CDR1 MDHEN, CDR2 SYDVKM. V was clipped by 4 bases and J by 3 bases, with 12 bases between them. The CDR3 DNA reads TGTGCCAGCAGTTCCCCCGGGGCTCCTAATGAAAAACTGTTTTTT. Protein: CASSSPGAPNEKLFF.

The rearrangement uses TRBV30 and TRBJ1-2; the D gene is possibly TRBD1 (6 bases). CDR3 length equals 13 residues. CDR1 and CDR2 (germline): GTSNPN, SVGIG (reference sequence). Trimming pared 0 bases from V and 8 bases from J, leaving 13 bases between. In DNA, the CDR3 is TGTGCCTGGAGTGTATCGCCGGGGGCCGGCTACACCTTC. Translated: CAWSVSPGAGYTF.

The V call is TRBV6-1, the J call TRBJ1-4; D gene unclear. Germline V lookup: CDR1 MNHNS, CDR2 SASEGT. The CDR3 length is 17 residues. V gave up 4 bases and J gave up 0 bases, with 15 bases separating them. The CDR3 region has the DNA TGTGCCAGCAGTGCTCACTTCACAGTTGCAACTAATGAAAAACTGTTTTTT. It encodes CASSAHFTVATNEKLFF.

The V and J genes are TRBV30 and TRBJ2-5, with D uncertain. Trimming removed 0 bases from V and 6 bases from J, with 14 bases in between. Germline-derived CDR1 and CDR2 are GTSNPN and SVGIG (reference sequence). The CDR3 extends over 14 amino acids. The CDR3 region is CAWSVIPGRKTQYF. In DNA form, the CDR3 reads TGTGCCTGGAGTGTAATTCCCGGCAGGAAGACCCAGTACTTC.

The V call is TRBV13, the J call TRBJ1-1; the match to TRBD1 covers 10 bases. There are 16 residues in the CDR3. Germline CDR1 is PRHDT and CDR2 is FYEKMQ (reference sequence). J gave up 5 bases and V 5 bases, and 11 bases lay outside the gene matches. CDR3 loop: CASSTDRGRIGTEAFF. In nucleotides, the CDR3 is TGTGCCAGCAGCACTGACAGGGGGCGCATTGGGACTGAAGCTTTCTTT.

This clone was seen only a few times. CDR3 in DNA: TGTGCCACCTCCCACTCCATAGAGTACAATGAGCAGTTCTTC. Residues: CATSHSIEYNEQFF. This chain joins TRBV6-1 and TRBJ2-1; D gene unclear. Germline CDR1 is MNHNS and CDR2 is SASEGT. This CDR3 is 14 amino acids long. The V gene lost 10 bases and the J gene lost 4 bases, with 17 bases spanning the gap.

The chain joins TRBV2 to TRBJ2-5; 7 bases agree with TRBD1. The CDR3 has 15 residues. The ends lost 5 bases at V and 2 bases at J; junction bases unmatched: 8. CDR1 and CDR2 from the germline V gene are SNHLY and FYNNEI. CDR3 in amino acids: CASSRDSRTQETQYF. Here the CDR3 DNA reads TGTGCCAGCAGTCGGGACAGTCGGACGCAAGAGACCCAGTACTTC.